This T cell receptor (beta chain) was identified in a study of OX40 agonist ivuxolimab in advanced cancers. Study-wide points: At 0.1 to 3.0 mg/kg and by week 6, CD4+ and CD8+ T cells in the blood had expanded clonally.

Trimming cost V 0 bases and J 2 bases, with 8 bases left between them. Germline-derived CDR1 and CDR2 are SGHTS and YDEGEE. There are 14 residues in the CDR3. The method was immunoSEQ multiplex PCR; TCRdb's version includes in-frame clones alone and lacks a portion of them. The data contain roughly 79,000 clones, 84% of them singletons. The count of this clone is one. Its specificity is not known. Sample: CD4+ or CD8+ T cells sorted from blood, taken in a trial of the OX40 agonist ivuxolimab. The rearrangement links TRBV5-8 to TRBJ1-2; D is uncertain. The sequence came from an adult with an advanced solid tumor such as melanoma, head and neck, liver or kidney cancer. Written as DNA, the CDR3 is TGTGCCAGCAGCTTGGTGGGAGGGAACTATGGCTACACCTTC. Translation: CASSLVGGNYGYTF.